This is a list of T cell receptor beta chains from one sample in a study of blood T cell repertoires in COVID-19. Here immunoSEQ multiplex PCR was the method, and the copy in TCRdb shows in-frame clones only, minus some. The sample has hundreds of thousands of clones; about nine tenths are singletons. Sequenced: PBMCs or T cells enriched from blood (not recorded which). The receptors stem from a woman in her forties who had recovered from COVID-19. The CDR3 runs from the conserved cysteine through the conserved F or W. The D gene is left open where the match is weak. Not every row has a clone size; where given, it reads once, few, many or a size class.

d_gene	v_gene	j_gene	abundance	CDR3nt	CDR3aa
-	TRBV28	TRBJ1-1	once	TGTGCCAGCAGTTTGTGGCAGGGCTCGGTGAACACTGAAGCTTTCTTT	CASSLWQGSVNTEAFF
-	TRBV12-3/TRBV12-4	TRBJ2-2	few	TGTGCCAGCAGTTTCCGACGAGGCGGGGAGCTGTTTTTT	CASSFRRGGELFF
-	TRBV7-2	TRBJ1-3	-	TGTGCCAGCAGCTTAGGTGACAGAGTCTCTGGAAACACCATATATTTT	CASSLGDRVSGNTIYF
-	TRBV24-1	TRBJ1-4	-	TGTGCCACCAGTGATCCGATGAGCGACGAAAAACTGTTTTTT	CATSDPMSDEKLFF
TRBD2	TRBV6-2/TRBV6-3	TRBJ2-7	-	TGTGCCAGCAGTTATCGGGATTGGACTAGCGGGAGCTACGAGCAGTACTTC	CASSYRDWTSGSYEQYF
TRBD2	TRBV30	TRBJ2-7	-	TGTGCCTGGAGCCCAAGCGGGGGGGGCTACGAGCAGTACTTC	CAWSPSGGGYEQYF
-	TRBV28	TRBJ1-1	-	TGTGCCAGTAAAACAGGCGGAACGAACACTGAAGCTTTCTTT	CASKTGGTNTEAFF
-	TRBV5-4	TRBJ1-1	-	TGTGCCAGCAGCTTATGGACAGAGAACACTGAAGCTTTCTTT	CASSLWTENTEAFF
-	TRBV4-3	TRBJ1-3	once	TGCGCCAGCAGCCGCCAGACAGGAGTCGGAAACACCATATATTTT	CASSRQTGVGNTIYF
TRBD1	TRBV6-5	TRBJ2-2	-	TGTGCCAGCAGTTACCGACAGGGGGCGCGCGGGGAGCTGTTTTTT	CASSYRQGARGELFF
TRBD1	TRBV5-6	TRBJ2-5	-	TGTGCCAGCAGCTTGGTAGGGACAGGGTGGATGAGAGAGACCCAGTACTTC	CASSLVGTGWMRETQYF
-	TRBV7-8	TRBJ2-1	-	TGTGCCAGCAGCTTATACAGGGCGTCTGTCCTTTTCTTC	CASSLYRASVLFF
-	TRBV24-1	TRBJ2-7	-	TGTGCCACCAGTGATCCAGGACTTTCCTACGAGCAGTACTTC	CATSDPGLSYEQYF
-	TRBV4-2	TRBJ2-1	once	TGTGCCAGCAGCCGTGTTAGCGCTTACAATGAGCAGTTCTTC	CASSRVSAYNEQFF
TRBD1	TRBV4-1	TRBJ2-2	-	TGCGCCAGCAGCCACCCGGGACAGGGGACCGGGGAGCTGTTTTTT	CASSHPGQGTGELFF
-	TRBV28	TRBJ1-2	-	TGTGCCAGCAATTCGGGGGTCCACTATGGCTACACCTTC	CASNSGVHYGYTF
TRBD2	TRBV28	TRBJ2-1	once	TGTGCCAGCAGTGACGGGAGGGAGGCGGACTACAATGAGCAGTTCTTC	CASSDGREADYNEQFF
TRBD1	TRBV2	TRBJ1-1	-	TGTGCCAGCAGGTCCCCAGGGGGCATGGGGGACACTGAAGCTTTCTTT	CASRSPGGMGDTEAFF
-	TRBV5-3	TRBJ1-4	-	TGTGCCAGAAGCTACACAGGGTGGGGTGAAAAACTGTTTTTT	CARSYTGWGEKLFF
TRBD2	TRBV10-3	TRBJ2-1	-	TGTGCCATCCTCGGGGCGGGAGGTAACTCCTACAATGAGCAGTTCTTC	CAILGAGGNSYNEQFF
TRBD1	TRBV24-1	TRBJ2-1	-	TGTGCCACCAGTGGCCTAGGGACAGGGGAGGGAGACTACAATGAGCAGTTCTTC	CATSGLGTGEGDYNEQFF
TRBD2	TRBV9	TRBJ2-3	-	TGTGCCAGCAGCGTAGCGGCTAGCGGGATAGGAGATACGCAGTATTTT	CASSVAASGIGDTQYF
-	TRBV6-2/TRBV6-3	TRBJ2-5	-	TGTGCCAGCAGTTACTCGTCCCTAGTGGGAGAGACCCAGTACTTC	CASSYSSLVGETQYF
-	TRBV10-2	TRBJ1-6	once	TGCGCCAGCAGTGAGTCGGCGGGGGCGGGCGATAATTCACCCCTCCACTTT	CASSESAGAGDNSPLHF
TRBD1	TRBV28	TRBJ1-3	-	TGTGCCAGCAGGGTGACAGGGCGTGGAAACACCATATATTTT	CASRVTGRGNTIYF
-	TRBV6-2/TRBV6-3	TRBJ2-6	-	TGTGCCAGCAGTTCCGTAGGACAGGGAGGGTCTGGGGCCAACGTCCTGACTTTC	CASSSVGQGGSGANVLTF
TRBD2	TRBV7-2	TRBJ2-3	-	TGTGCCAGCAGCCCCCGGGGAGCGGGGGCCTTCACAGATACGCAGTATTTT	CASSPRGAGAFTDTQYF
-	TRBV19	TRBJ2-5	-	TGTGCCAGTAGTATAGATCAGGGAGAGACCCAGTACTTC	CASSIDQGETQYF
-	TRBV5-1	TRBJ1-5	-	TGCGCCAGCAGCCAGGATAGCAATCAGCCCCAGCATTTT	CASSQDSNQPQHF
TRBD1	TRBV4-2	TRBJ1-6	-	TGTGCCAGCAGCCAATGGGACAGGGAGGGTTCACCCCTCCACTTT	CASSQWDREGSPLHF
-	TRBV24-1	TRBJ1-5	-	TGTGCCACCAGTGGAGGGTTTAGCAATCAGCCCCAGCATTTT	CATSGGFSNQPQHF
-	TRBV4-3	TRBJ2-3	-	TGCGCCAGCAGCCAAGGCCCTGCCTGGGGGGGCTATACGCAGTATTTT	CASSQGPAWGGYTQYF
-	TRBV19	TRBJ1-2	-	TGTGCCAGTAGTATAGATCATTCAGGGTACGATGGCTACACCTTC	CASSIDHSGYDGYTF
TRBD1	TRBV7-9	TRBJ2-2	-	TGTGCCAGCAGCTTGACAGGGATAAACACCGGGGAGCTGTTTTTT	CASSLTGINTGELFF
TRBD2	TRBV19	TRBJ2-3	once	TGTGCCAGTAGTATGATTCTAGCGGGAGCTCGAGATACGCAGTATTTT	CASSMILAGARDTQYF
TRBD1	TRBV24-1	TRBJ2-3	-	TGTGCCACCAGTGATTTGACAGGGGGCGATTGGGATACGCAGTATTTT	CATSDLTGGDWDTQYF
TRBD2	TRBV15	TRBJ2-7	-	TGTGCCACCAGCAGAGATCTGGGACTAGCGGGAAGGGAGCAGTACTTC	CATSRDLGLAGREQYF
TRBD1	TRBV24-1	TRBJ1-2	-	TGTGCCACCAGTGATTCCAACAGGGGGTACACCTTC	CATSDSNRGYTF
-	TRBV23-1	TRBJ2-2	-	TGCGCCAGCAGTCAAACGAGAGGCCGGTCCGGGGAGCTGTTTTTT	CASSQTRGRSGELFF
-	TRBV30	TRBJ1-2	once	TGTGCCTGGAGTGTAGGGACAATTGGCTACACCTTC	CAWSVGTIGYTF
TRBD1	TRBV5-4	TRBJ1-2	once	TGTGCCAGCAGCTTGGGTGGGACAGGGAAGTCCGGGGGCTACACCTTC	CASSLGGTGKSGGYTF
-	TRBV27	TRBJ2-7	-	TGTGCCAGCAACACCTACAGCGGGCCTGCCTACGAGCAGTACTTC	CASNTYSGPAYEQYF
-	TRBV9	TRBJ2-7	once	TGTGCCAGCAGCACCGGGGGATTTAGCTCCTACGAGCAGTACTTC	CASSTGGFSSYEQYF
TRBD2	TRBV10-3	TRBJ2-1	-	TGTGCCATCACCGAAGGACTAGCGGGCCACAATGAGCAGTTCTTC	CAITEGLAGHNEQFF
TRBD1	TRBV19	TRBJ1-1	-	TGTGCCAGTAGTACACAGGGGGGCACTGAAGCTTTCTTT	CASSTQGGTEAFF
TRBD1	TRBV24-1	TRBJ2-3	-	TGTGCCACCAGTGATCCTTACAGGGGGCGCGGAGATACGCAGTATTTT	CATSDPYRGRGDTQYF
-	TRBV2	TRBJ2-7	-	TGTGCCAGCAGTGAAGGGGCGGGGCAAAGCTCCTACGAGCAGTACTTC	CASSEGAGQSSYEQYF
TRBD1	TRBV5-7	TRBJ1-5	-	TGTGCCAGCAGCTGCGGCCGACAGGGCAGAATTTATAGCAATCAGCCCCAGCATTTT	CASSCGRQGRIYSNQPQHF
-	TRBV2	TRBJ2-3	few	TGTGCCAGCACGGCGGGGCGAAACACAGATACGCAGTATTTT	CASTAGRNTDTQYF
TRBD1	TRBV19	TRBJ2-2	-	TGTGCCAGTTCAGGGGGCGCAACCGGGGAGCTGTTTTTT	CASSGGATGELFF
TRBD2	TRBV24-1	TRBJ2-1	-	TGTGCCACCAGTGAAGTTAGCGGGGGGGCTAATGAGCAGTTCTTC	CATSEVSGGANEQFF
-	TRBV21-1	TRBJ2-2	-	TGTGCCAGCAGCATGGGTCTAGCGGGATGTGGAGCCGGGGAGCTGTTTTTT	CASSMGLAGCGAGELFF
-	TRBV30	TRBJ2-4	-	TGTGCCTGGAGTGTACTAGGTGTAACCAAAAACATTCAGTACTTC	CAWSVLGVTKNIQYF
-	TRBV3-1/TRBV3-2	TRBJ1-4	-	TGTGCCAGCAGCCAAGATCTGGGAGTAGAAAAACTGTTTTTT	CASSQDLGVEKLFF
-	TRBV28	TRBJ1-1	-	TGTGCCAGCAGTACCGGCGGGCTGGGGAACACTGAAGCTTTCTTT	CASSTGGLGNTEAFF
-	TRBV7-2	TRBJ1-6	-	TGTGCCAGCAGCTTAGTAGAAAATAATTCACCCCTCCACTTT	CASSLVENNSPLHF
-	TRBV20-1	TRBJ2-1	-	TGCAGTGCTAGTACTTTTGGGGGCTGGGATGAGCAGTTCTTC	CSASTFGGWDEQFF
-	TRBV28	TRBJ2-1	-	TGTGCCAGCAAACCCCCCCCTAGGTTGGCCTACAATGAGCAGTTCTTC	CASKPPPRLAYNEQFF